The next 4 T cell receptor beta chains were all read from a single sample in a study of shared clonotypes between healthy human individuals. Naive CD8 cells lacked CD45RO, underwent positive selection for CCR7 and left out terminally differentiated effector memory CD45RA+ cells. Profiled with immunoSEQ multiplex PCR; TCRdb holds only in-frame clones, not every one. This repertoire shows a few hundred thousand clones, just under 97% found once; its top ten account for 0.085% to 0.11%. The specimen was naive CD8+ T cells sorted from blood. The receptors were sampled from a woman in her twenties or thirties in good health.

In regard to this clone: This sample also contains other DNA sequences that code for the same CDR3. The chain couples TRBV28 to TRBJ2-5; TRBD2 might be the D (6 bases). The J call may not be correct, given that the DNA end is closer to TRBJ2-7. From germline, CDR1 is MDHEN and CDR2 SYDVKM. CDR3 length: 13 residues. This chain's CDR3 is CASSLGQGGEQYF. CDR3 DNA: TGTGCCAGCAGTTTGGGTCAGGGAGGCGAGCAGTACTTC.

The gene calls are TRBV6-1 and TRBJ2-1, with D unclear. V shed 3 bases and J shed 6 bases, with 3 bases lying between them. Looked up from germline, CDR1 is MNHNS and CDR2 is SASEGT. The CDR3 extends over 11 amino acids. CDR3 bases: TGTGCCAGCAGTGAGGTCAATGAGCAGTTCTTC. Its translation is CASSEVNEQFF.

This clone occurred once. The rearrangement links TRBV7-6 to TRBJ2-2; D perhaps matches TRBD2 (6 bases). CDR1 and CDR2 (germline): SGHVS, FNYEAQ. The length of the CDR3 is 15 residues. V was pared by 3 bases and J by 3 bases, with 11 bases between. This CDR3 reads CASSFRDSYTGELFF. The CDR3 DNA is TGTGCCAGCAGCTTCCGGGACTCTTACACCGGGGAGCTGTTTTTT.

The chain links TRBV7-8 to TRBJ2-1; no clear D. Germline V gene lookup returns CDR1 SGHVS and CDR2 FQNEAQ. This CDR3 comprises 13 residues. Trimming cost V 2 bases and J 8 bases, with 10 bases left between them. CDR3 in DNA: TGTGCCAGCAGCTTAACTGGTTCTGATGAGCAGTTCTTC. Translation: CASSLTGSDEQFF.